The next 6 T cell receptor beta chains were all read from a single sample in a study of control samples from healthy donors and cancer patients. TCRdb keeps only in-frame clones here, not all; method: immunoSEQ multiplex PCR. The table shows some 140,000 clones, with approximately 94% occurring only once. Source material: blood. Receptors originate from a man aged 40-55 years in good health.

This clone has a single count. The gene calls are TRBV5-1 and TRBJ1-3; D unclear. The CDR3 runs 14 residues. The ends were cut back, 0 bases at V and 1 base at J, with 5 bases in the middle. CDR1 is SGHRS and CDR2 is YFSETQ in the germline V gene. Written as DNA, the CDR3 is TGCGCCAGCAGCTTGGTGGGATCTGGAAACACCATATATTTT. Translated, it gives CASSLVGSGNTIYF.

This rearrangement joins TRBV9 to TRBJ1-5, with D maybe TRBD1 (6 bases). Germline CDR1 and CDR2: SGDLS and YYNGEE. Trimming removed 3 bases at V and 7 bases at J, with 11 bases between. This CDR3 region has 13 residues. CDR3 sequence (DNA): TGTGCCAGCAGCGGGGGGGGCGGGCAGCCCCAGCATTTT. It translates to CASSGGGGQPQHF.

The J gene is TRBJ2-3, the V gene TRBV7-9; 8 bases are a match to TRBD1. From germline, CDR1 is SEHNR and CDR2 FQNEAQ (reference sequence). V lost 1 base, J lost 7 bases, and 10 bases stayed unmatched. This CDR3 comprises 16 residues. The CDR3 nucleotides read TGTGCCAGCAGCTTAGTGCCGGACAGGGAGCCACATACGCAGTATTTT. Translating gives CASSLVPDREPHTQYF.

The gene calls are TRBV6-5 and TRBJ1-5; perhaps TRBD1 as D (5 bases). The germline V gene encodes CDR1 MNHEY and CDR2 SVGAGI. Trimming cost V 7 bases and J 5 bases, with 18 bases left between them. There are 15 residues in the CDR3. CDR3 sequence: CASKEGWGNHQPQHF. The CDR3 region has the DNA TGTGCCAGCAAAGAAGGGTGGGGCAATCATCAGCCCCAGCATTTT.

V usage is TRBV29-1 and J usage is TRBJ2-3, with unresolved D. V dropped 1 base and J dropped 4 bases, with 6 bases sitting between them. The CDR3 spans 12 residues. CDR1 is SQVTM and CDR2 is ANQGSEA in the germline V gene. This CDR3 is CSVEVAPDTQYF. The CDR3 DNA reads as TGCAGCGTTGAAGTAGCCCCAGATACGCAGTATTTT.

J is TRBJ1-2 and V is TRBV6-5; TRBD1 is a possible D gene (5 bases). Germline V gives CDR1 MNHEY, CDR2 SVGAGI. CDR3 length: 14 residues. V lost 0 bases to trimming and J lost 4 bases, with 9 bases between them. The CDR3 region is CASSYSDGGYGYTF. In DNA form, the CDR3 reads TGTGCCAGCAGTTACTCGGACGGGGGCTATGGCTACACCTTC.